Given below is one TCR beta chain in context. This sample is part of a study of T cell changes during pregnancy in multiple sclerosis. Sequencing used immunoSEQ multiplex PCR; TCRdb keeps in-frame clones, though not all of them. The sample has 60,000 to 65,000 clones, roughly 90% seen once. This CDR3 is 16 amino acids long. V lost 1 base and J lost 2; bases outside the gene matches: 4. Germline CDR1 KGHSH, CDR2 LQKENI. Sequenced material: peripheral blood, taken in the second trimester of pregnancy. This clonotype was sampled from a female donor in good health, enrolled as a control in a pregnancy study. This chain connects TRBV18 to TRBJ2-3, with 9 bases aligning to TRBD2. The CDR3 reads CASSPRLAGNTDTQYF. Here the CDR3 DNA reads TGTGCCAGCTCACCACGCCTAGCGGGAAACACAGATACGCAGTATTTT. Combining the CDR3 with reference TRBV18 and TRBJ2-3 gives the whole variable domain NAGVMQNPRHLVRRRGQEARLRCSPMKGHSHVYWYRQLPEEGLKFMVYLQKENIIDESGMPKERFSAEFPKEGPSILRIQQVVRGDSAAYFCASSPRLAGNTDTQYFGPGTRLTVL.